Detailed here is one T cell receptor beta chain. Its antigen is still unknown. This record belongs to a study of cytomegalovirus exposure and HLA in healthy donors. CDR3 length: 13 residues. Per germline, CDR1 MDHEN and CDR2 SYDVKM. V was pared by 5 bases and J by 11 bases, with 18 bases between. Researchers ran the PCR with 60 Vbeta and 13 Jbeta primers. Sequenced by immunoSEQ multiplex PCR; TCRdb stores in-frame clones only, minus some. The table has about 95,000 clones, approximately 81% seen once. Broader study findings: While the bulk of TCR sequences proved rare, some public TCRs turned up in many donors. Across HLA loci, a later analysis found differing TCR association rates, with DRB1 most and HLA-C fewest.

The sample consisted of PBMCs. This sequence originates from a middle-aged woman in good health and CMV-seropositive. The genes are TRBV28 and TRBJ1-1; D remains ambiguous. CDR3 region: CASSLELTPGAFF. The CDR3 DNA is TGTGCCAGCAGTCTCGAGTTAACACCCGGGGCTTTCTTT.